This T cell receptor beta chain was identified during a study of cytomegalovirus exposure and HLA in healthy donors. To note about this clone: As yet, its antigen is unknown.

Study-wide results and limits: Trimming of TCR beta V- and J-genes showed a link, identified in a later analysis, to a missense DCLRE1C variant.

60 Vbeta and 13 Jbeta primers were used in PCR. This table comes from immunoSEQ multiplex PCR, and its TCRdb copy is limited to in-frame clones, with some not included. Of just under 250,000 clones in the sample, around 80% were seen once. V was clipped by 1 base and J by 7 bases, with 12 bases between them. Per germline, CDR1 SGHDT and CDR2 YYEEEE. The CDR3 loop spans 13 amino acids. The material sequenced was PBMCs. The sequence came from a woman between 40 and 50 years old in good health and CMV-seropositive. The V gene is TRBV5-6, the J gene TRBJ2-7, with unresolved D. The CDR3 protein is CASSLLGAREQYF. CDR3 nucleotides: TGTGCCAGCAGCTTGCTTGGAGCTAGGGAGCAGTACTTC.